This entry lists 22 T cell receptor beta chains sequenced from one sample in a study of T cell responses to AZD1222 COVID-19 vaccine. Some clones are missing from TCRdb's copy, which holds only in-frame ones; the method was immunoSEQ multiplex PCR. Of more than 100,000 clones in the sample, approximately 91% were seen once. The sample consisted of peripheral blood, taken 28 days after the second AZD1222 dose. These TCRs come from an adult who received the AZD1222 COVID-19 vaccine.

This chain uses TRBV29-1 with TRBJ1-6; TRBD1 matches 10 bases. Germline V gene data show CDR1 as SQVTM and CDR2 as ANQGSEA. The CDR3 sequence is 13 residues long. Trimming removed 7 bases from V and 5 bases from J; junction bases left unmatched: 2. The CDR3 region has the DNA TGCAGCGCTGGGACAGGGGATAATTCACCCCTCCACTTT. Its protein product is CSAGTGDNSPLHF.

This rearrangement joins TRBV30 to TRBJ1-5; 9 bases line up with TRBD1. With 0 bases clipped from V and 4 bases from J, the junction kept 4 bases outside the gene matches. The CDR3 is made up of 15 amino acids. Germline lookup yields CDR1 GTSNPN and CDR2 SVGIG (reference sequence). The CDR3 DNA sequence: TGTGCCTGGAGTGTGGGGACAGGGCGGAATCAGCCCCAGCATTTT. Its translation: CAWSVGTGRNQPQHF.

The chain joins TRBV2 to TRBJ2-2, with a possible D match to TRBD2 (6 bases). V lost 5 bases and J lost 2, with 9 bases in between. Germline V lookup: CDR1 SNHLY, CDR2 FYNNEI. CDR3 length equals 14 residues. The CDR3 DNA is TGTGCCAGCAGTCCTGGACTAAACACCGGGGAGCTGTTTTTT. It codes for CASSPGLNTGELFF.

The chain carries TRBV30 and TRBJ2-1; TRBD2 agrees at 8 bases. Germline V gene sequence: CDR1 GTSNPN, CDR2 SVGIG (reference sequence). The CDR3 has 14 amino acids. V shed 3 bases and J 5 bases; nucleotides not matched to a gene: 6. CDR3 in DNA: TGTGCCTGGAGCCGGCGGGAGGTAAACAATGAGCAGTTCTTC. It translates to CAWSRREVNNEQFF.

This chain links TRBV18 with TRBJ1-5; 10 nucleotides match TRBD1. The CDR3 spans 17 residues. In germline, CDR1 is KGHSH, CDR2 LQKENI. Trimming at V came to 3 bases and at J to 1 base, leaving 6 bases not matched to a gene. CDR3 nucleotide sequence: TGTGCCAGCTCACCCTTTCCGGACAGGGGGAGCAATCAGCCCCAGCATTTT. This sequence encodes CASSPFPDRGSNQPQHF.

CDR3 region: CASSLGGQVSYEQYV. For the CDR3, the DNA is TGTGCCAGCAGCTTAGGTGGACAGGTGTCCTACGAGCAGTACGTC. This chain connects TRBV11-2 to TRBJ2-7, with 7 bases matching TRBD1. V shed 1 base, J shed 1 base, and the junction held 4 bases outside the gene matches. The CDR3 has 15 residues. Germline values: CDR1 SGHAT, CDR2 FQNNGV.

V gene TRBV11-3 combines with J gene TRBJ2-7, with 9 nucleotides matching TRBD2. The CDR3 extends over 14 amino acids. V shed 5 bases, J shed 0 bases, and the junction held 2 bases outside the gene matches. Germline CDR1 reads SGHNT; CDR2 reads YENEEA. CDR3: CASSLSGSSYEQYV. The CDR3 coding sequence is TGTGCCAGCAGCCTTAGCGGGAGCTCCTACGAGCAGTACGTC.

The chain uses TRBV6-5 and TRBJ1-4; TRBD1 aligns across 9 bases. CDR3 length: 15 residues. CDR1 is MNHEY, CDR2 SVGAGI, per germline. After removal of 2 bases from V and 6 bases from J, the junction contained 4 bases not matched to a gene. In DNA, the CDR3 is TGTGCCAGCAGTTACCTGGGACAGGGTGATGAAAAACTGTTTTTT. Its translation is CASSYLGQGDEKLFF.

The V and J genes are TRBV27 and TRBJ1-2; unclear D gene. V lost 2 bases and J lost 8, with 33 bases in between. Germline CDR1 MNHEY, CDR2 SMNVEV (reference sequence). CDR3 length equals 20 residues. In DNA, the CDR3 is TGTGCCAGCAGTTTACAAGCCCCTCTGGAGGACGGGAAAGAACTATACGGCTACACCTTC. Its translation is CASSLQAPLEDGKELYGYTF.

The chain is built from TRBV5-1 and TRBJ1-4; D is unresolved. Per germline, CDR1 SGHRS and CDR2 YFSETQ. The CDR3 consists of 17 residues. V shed 0 bases and J shed 0 bases, with 12 bases lying between them. In nucleotides, the CDR3 is TGCGCCAGCAGCTTGGCCTTGGACCTAACAACTAATGAAAAACTGTTTTTT. Residues: CASSLALDLTTNEKLFF.

The chain recombines TRBV15 with TRBJ1-2, with TRBD1 identical over 8 bases. There are 14 residues in the CDR3. The germline V gene encodes CDR1 LNHNV and CDR2 YYDKDF (reference sequence). J lost 2 bases, V lost 7 bases, and 6 bases had no gene match. CDR3 sequence: CATTPTGVNYGYTF. CDR3 bases: TGTGCCACCACCCCGACAGGGGTAAACTATGGCTACACCTTC.

The gene calls are TRBV19 and TRBJ2-4; 11 bases are shared with TRBD2. The CDR3 runs to 14 residues. V dropped 6 bases and J dropped 8; count of bases not matched to a gene: 6. CDR1 LNHDA and CDR2 SQIVND come from the germline V gene (reference sequence). The CDR3 region is CASRTSGVGDIQYF. The CDR3 nucleotides read TGTGCCAGTAGGACTAGCGGGGTTGGAGACATTCAGTACTTC.

The chain carries TRBV10-3 and TRBJ1-5; 8 bases map to TRBD1. V was pared by 6 bases and J by 7 bases, with 5 bases of the junction left unmatched. CDR1 is ENHRY and CDR2 is SYGVKD in the germline V gene. The CDR3 loop spans 13 amino acids. This chain's CDR3 is CAIRDRVYQPQHF. The CDR3 DNA follows: TGTGCCATCAGGGACAGGGTTTACCAGCCCCAGCATTTT.

J is TRBJ1-1 and V is TRBV27, with 7 bases lining up with TRBD1. J was trimmed by 0 bases and V by 5 bases; bases with no gene match: 3. CDR1 is MNHEY and CDR2 is SMNVEV in the germline V gene (reference sequence). The CDR3 extends over 14 amino acids. CDR3 bases: TGTGCCAGCAGTCAGGGGGGGATGAACACTGAAGCTTTCTTT. Translated: CASSQGGMNTEAFF.

The chain uses TRBV19 and TRBJ2-2; D gene unclear. CDR3 size: 18 residues. Germline CDR1 LNHDA, CDR2 SQIVND (reference sequence). Trimming left V 3 bases short and J 2 bases short, with 19 bases between. CDR3 DNA: TGTGCCAGTAGTATCGCCTACACATCCAGATCCAACACCGGGGAGCTGTTTTTT. It specifies CASSIAYTSRSNTGELFF.

Points on this clone: An end of the junction does not agree with germline; a read error may underlie this. This rearrangement joins TRBV6-5 to TRBJ1-1, with 7 bases fitting TRBD1. Per the germline V gene, CDR1 is MNHEY and CDR2 is SVGAGI. This CDR3 has 13 amino acids. CDR3 amino acids: CASSYSGQEGRQF. The CDR3 DNA reads as TGTGCCAGCAGTTACTCAGGACAGGAGGGAAGACAATTT.

The chain is built from TRBV6-5 and TRBJ2-3, with 9 bases lining up with TRBD1. Germline trimming cut 6 bases from V and 3 bases from J; bases unmatched to any gene: 7. The CDR3 has 15 amino acids. Per germline, CDR1 MNHEY and CDR2 SVGAGI. This CDR3 is CASSTGGSWTDTQYF. The CDR3 DNA is TGTGCCAGCAGCACAGGGGGCTCTTGGACAGATACGCAGTATTTT.

Only one count was recorded for this clone. The J gene is TRBJ1-3, the V gene TRBV25-1, with D possibly TRBD1 on 5 matching bases. This CDR3 is built from 14 residues. Trimming stripped 6 bases from V and 0 bases from J, with 9 bases between. CDR1 and CDR2 from the germline V gene are MGHDK and SYGVNS. The CDR3 DNA follows: TGTGCCAGCAGGGACACCGACTCTGGAAACACCATATATTTT. Its protein product is CASRDTDSGNTIYF.

The rearrangement joins TRBV5-1 to TRBJ2-7; possible D gene TRBD1, 6 bases. CDR1 is SGHRS and CDR2 is YFSETQ in the germline V gene. The CDR3 runs 14 residues. V shed 3 bases and J shed 2 bases, with 12 bases lying between them. The chain's CDR3 is CASSSGQQPYEQYF. DNA for the CDR3: TGCGCCAGCAGCTCCGGACAGCAGCCCTACGAGCAGTACTTC.

The chain carries TRBV11-3 and TRBJ1-1; possible D gene TRBD1, 5 bases. V gave up 1 base and J gave up 4 bases, with 19 bases separating them. The CDR3 length is 17 residues. The germline gives CDR1 SGHNT, CDR2 YENEEA. CDR3 amino acids: CASSLGGWGWGATEAFF. CDR3 DNA: TGTGCCAGCAGCTTAGGAGGTTGGGGGTGGGGAGCCACTGAAGCTTTCTTT. Combining the CDR3 with reference TRBV11-3 and TRBJ1-1 gives the whole variable domain EAGVVQSPRYKIIEKKQPVAFWCNPISGHNTLYWYLQNLGQGPELLIRYENEEAVDDSQLPKDRFSAERLKGVDSTLKIQPAELGDSAVYLCASSLGGWGWGATEAFFGQGTRLTVV.

The V gene is TRBV14, the J gene TRBJ2-7; 7 positions agree with TRBD2. The CDR3 loop spans 16 amino acids. The V and J ends lost 0 bases and 4 bases, in that order; junction bases with no gene match: 9. Germline CDR1 SGHDN, CDR2 FVKESK. The CDR3 DNA reads as TGTGCCAGCAGCCAAGAGGGACTACAATTAACGTACGAGCAGTACGTC. Amino acid sequence: CASSQEGLQLTYEQYV.

V gene TRBV30 combines with J gene TRBJ1-2; D ambiguous. V lost 1 base and J lost 2, with 11 bases in between. Germline V gene data show CDR1 as GTSNPN and CDR2 as SVGIG (reference sequence). The CDR3 length is 14 residues. The CDR3 spells CAWSEQVGNYGYTF. DNA of the CDR3: TGTGCCTGGAGTGAGCAGGTTGGAAACTATGGCTACACCTTC.